Presented here are 14 T cell receptor beta chains from one specimen sequenced in a study of vaccination and CD4 T cells after COVID-19. Their antigen targets remain unknown. Treatment defined: 10-day PBMC culture with coronavirus spike peptide pools or control peptides (ViraFEST assay). CD4+ T cells that had been cultured provided DNA sequenced with the Oncomine TCR Beta short-read assay. From the PCR reads, TCRdb called clonotypes with MiXCR, one entry per CDR3 protein. The data contain roughly 4,200 distinct CDR3 sequences, around 21% of them singletons. Specimen: CD4+ T cells from blood, cultured in vitro. The receptors were gathered from a human donor who had recovered from COVID-19.

The chain is built from TRBV5-1 and TRBJ1-2, with D possibly matching TRBD1 (6 bases). In germline, CDR1 is SGHRS, CDR2 YFSETQ. Trimming shortened V by 0 bases and J by 2 bases, and 14 bases separated the two germline ends. CDR3 size: 16 residues. The CDR3 bases are TGCGCCAGCAGCTTGGATGGTAGCAGGGGAAACTATGGCTACACCTTC. It specifies CASSLDGSRGNYGYTF.

With respect to this clonotype: A junction boundary mismatches the germline segment, possibly from a read error. This rearrangement joins TRBV19 to TRBJ1-5; D call uncertain. Germline CDR1 reads LNHDA; CDR2 reads SQIVND (reference sequence). The CDR3 totals 15 residues. CDR3 coding DNA: TGTGCCTGTAGTATAGGTAGAGGAGGTCATCAGCCCCAGCATTTT. Amino acid sequence: CACSIGRGGHQPQHF. Looking up the rest from reference TRBV19 and TRBJ1-5 gives the full variable domain: DGGITQSPKYLFRKEGQNVTLSCEQNLNHDAMYWYRQDPGQGLRLIYYSQIVNDFQKGDIAEGYSVSREKKESFPLTVTSAQKNPTAFYLCACSIGRGGHQPQHFGDGTRLSIL.

This clonotype was detected a few times. CDR3 protein: CASSLTVNTEAFF. Written as DNA, the CDR3 is TGCGCCAGCAGCCTGACGGTGAACACTGAAGCTTTCTTT. The chain links TRBV5-1 to TRBJ1-1; D gene ambiguous. The CDR3 has 13 amino acids. Per germline, CDR1 SGHRS and CDR2 YFSETQ. Trimming left V 4 bases short and J 0 bases short, with 7 bases between. Looking up the rest from reference TRBV5-1 and TRBJ1-1 gives the full variable domain: KAGVTQTPRYLIKTRGQQVTLSCSPISGHRSVSWYQQTPGQGLQFLFEYFSETQRNKGNFPGRFSGRQFSNSRSEMNVSTLELGDSALYLCASSLTVNTEAFFGQGTRLTVV.

This clonotype occurred a few times. The V gene is TRBV11-2, the J gene TRBJ2-2; TRBD1 matches 7 bases. This CDR3 is built from 16 residues. V was pared by 1 base and J by 4 bases, with 6 bases of the junction left unmatched. Germline lookup yields CDR1 SGHAT and CDR2 FQNNGV. The DNA of the CDR3 is TGTGCCAGCAGCTTAGCCGGTAGACAGGGCACCGGGGAGCTGTTTTTT. Translating it yields CASSLAGRQGTGELFF.

The V and J genes are TRBV20-1 and TRBJ1-4; perhaps TRBD1 as D (5 bases). Trimming took off 3 bases at V and 4 bases at J, with 9 bases between the two ends. This CDR3 has 13 residues. The germline CDR1 and CDR2 sequences are DFQATT and SNEGSKA (reference sequence). CDR3 in DNA: TGCAGTGCTAGTGGGGGGTTTAATGAAAAACTGTTTTTT. Amino acids: CSASGGFNEKLFF.

This chain links TRBV7-9 with TRBJ2-5; 8 bases are a match to TRBD1. CDR1 and CDR2 (germline): SEHNR, FQNEAQ (reference sequence). With 5 bases clipped from V and 5 bases from J, the junction kept 10 bases outside the gene matches. CDR3 length: 15 amino acids. The CDR3 DNA is TGTGCCAGCAGCCAGGACAGGGCCAGGGAGGAGACCCAGTACTTC. The encoded protein is CASSQDRAREETQYF.

The chain couples TRBV19 to TRBJ1-1; 9 nucleotides align to TRBD1. With V trimmed by 10 bases and J by 0 bases, 9 bases remained unmatched. The CDR3 totals 15 residues. From germline, CDR1 is LNHDA and CDR2 SQIVND (reference sequence). The CDR3 DNA reads TGTGCCACCTACGACAGGGGGGAAATGAACACTGAAGCTTTCTTT. Its protein product is CATYDRGEMNTEAFF.

This clonotype turned up a few times. V usage is TRBV7-3 and J usage is TRBJ1-1; D remains unclear. The V and J ends lost 5 bases and 1 base respectively, with 14 bases between them. The CDR3 contains 15 residues. Germline values: CDR1 SGHTA, CDR2 FQGTGA. The CDR3 sequence: CASSLSRGGNTEAFF. CDR3 DNA sequence: TGTGCCAGCAGCCTAAGTCGGGGAGGGAACACTGAAGCTTTCTTT.

This clonotype was recorded a few times. The chain employs TRBV28 and TRBJ2-1; D might be TRBD2 (5 bases). The CDR3 is 12 residues long. With 2 bases removed from V and 8 bases from J, the gap between germline ends came to 7 bases. Germline lookup yields CDR1 MDHEN and CDR2 SYDVKM. CDR3 bases: TGTGCCAGCAGTTTAAGAGGGTATGAGCAGTTCTTC. It translates to CASSLRGYEQFF.

This clonotype has more than one count but fewer than ten. V and J are TRBV21-1 and TRBJ2-5; the DNA was not compared with TRBD2, the D call given in the table. TRBV21-1 is a known pseudogene. CDR3 length: 16 residues. CDR3 residues: CASSKDTGGGCETQYF. DNA for the CDR3: TGTGCCAGCAGCAAAGATACGGGGGGAGGGTGCGAGACCCAGTACTTC.

V and J are TRBV28 and TRBJ2-7; D possibly uses TRBD1 or TRBD2 (5 bases each). The CDR3 contains 11 residues. Germline assignment: CDR1 MDHEN and CDR2 SYDVKM. The DNA for the CDR3 is TGTAGATCAGGGAGCTCCTACGAGCAGTACTTC. Residues: CRSGSSYEQYF.

This clonotype was counted only a few times. The chain couples TRBV20-1 to TRBJ2-3; D is ambiguous. Per the germline V gene, CDR1 is DFQATT and CDR2 is SNEGSKA (reference sequence). Trimming removed 1 base from V and 0 bases from J, with 23 bases in between. There are 19 residues in the CDR3. CDR3 sequence (DNA): TGCAGTGCTAGAGGGGTAGTGGCTCCGTACCTGATTAGCACAGATACGCAGTATTTT. Protein sequence: CSARGVVAPYLISTDTQYF.

J is TRBJ1-1 and V is TRBV25-1; D not resolved. This CDR3 contains 14 residues. CDR1 MGHDK and CDR2 SYGVNS come from the germline V gene. Trimming took off 6 bases at V and 0 bases at J, with 11 bases between the two ends. The CDR3, as DNA: TGTGCCAGCAGCCACGACGGCCTGAACACTGAAGCTTTCTTT. Its protein is CASSHDGLNTEAFF.

This clonotype was detected a few times. The chain uses TRBV20-1 and TRBJ2-7; 14 nucleotides line up with TRBD2. This CDR3 is built from 17 residues. The ends lost 5 bases at V and 3 bases at J; junction bases unmatched: 12. Germline V gene lookup returns CDR1 DFQATT and CDR2 SNEGSKA (reference sequence). CDR3 sequence (DNA): TGCAGTGCTTCACCCCCCGGGACTAGCGGGGGTTTCTACGAGCAGTACTTC. Protein sequence: CSASPPGTSGGFYEQYF.